What follows are 29 T cell receptor beta chains derived from one specimen sequenced in a study of blood T cells in healthy people across ages. Together with a sample-barcoded 5' primer, a J-beta primer mix was included in a second PCR lasting about 7 to 11 cycles. In TCRdb, the 5' RACE reads were re-called with MiXCR into one record per CDR3 protein. The sample has under 750,000 distinct CDR3 sequences; 40% to 55% are singletons. Sequenced material: blood. Receptors originate from an older man in good health.

About this clonotype: A much larger clone sits a single nucleotide away, making a read error possible. The chain links TRBV6-5 to TRBJ2-5; 7 positions agree with TRBD1. Germline V gives CDR1 MNHEY, CDR2 SVGAGI. CDR3 length: 13 residues. Here the CDR3 DNA reads TGTGCCAGCGCCGGGACAGCCCAAGAGGCCCAGTACTTC. This codes for CASAGTAQEAQYF.

This clonotype showed up just a few times. This chain connects TRBV4-3 to TRBJ2-5, with D unresolved. The CDR3 covers 16 residues. Trimming shortened V by 3 bases and J by 5 bases, and 19 bases separated the two germline ends. Germline V CDR1 and CDR2: LGHNA, YSLEER. CDR3 nucleotides: TGCGCCAGCAGCCAGGAATATGACGGCCTCTGGGAGACCCAGTACTTC. Translated, it gives CASSQEYDGLWETQYF.

This clonotype was counted between two and nine times. The CDR3 loop is CSVAGQGTDTQYF. DNA for the CDR3: TGCAGTGTCGCCGGACAGGGCACAGATACGCAGTATTTT. The chain combines TRBV20-1 with TRBJ2-3, with TRBD1 identical over 7 bases. CDR1 and CDR2 from the germline V gene are DFQATT and SNEGSKA (reference sequence). Trimming cost V 7 bases and J 1 base; bases outside gene matches: 5. This CDR3 comprises 13 residues.

The rearrangement uses TRBV11-3 and TRBJ2-5; 14 bases map to TRBD2. The germline V gene encodes CDR1 SGHNT and CDR2 YENEEA. V shed 0 bases and J 4 bases; nucleotides not matched to a gene: 1. The CDR3 sequence is 16 residues long. The CDR3 region has the DNA TGTGCCAGCAGCTTAGACGGGACTAGCGGGAGAGAGACCCAGTACTTC. Translation: CASSLDGTSGRETQYF.

The rearrangement links TRBV12-3 or TRBV12-4 to TRBJ2-7; 9 bases are a match to TRBD1. The length of the CDR3 is 15 residues. Trimming at V came to 6 bases and at J to 3 bases, leaving 9 bases not matched to a gene. This CDR3 is CASRRTGAGNYEQYF. The DNA of the CDR3 is TGTGCCAGCAGAAGGACAGGGGCGGGAAACTACGAGCAGTACTTC.

This clonotype was detected only a few times. The rearrangement joins TRBV12-3 or TRBV12-4 to TRBJ2-3; TRBD2 is a possible D gene (5 bases). Between the trimmed V and J ends, which lost 2 bases and 1 base, there was a span of 13 bases. CDR3 size: 16 residues. The CDR3 is CASSLLARRGTDTQYF. The CDR3 DNA reads as TGTGCCAGCAGTTTACTAGCTAGAAGGGGCACAGATACGCAGTATTTT.

This clonotype was counted only a few times. V is TRBV10-3 and J is TRBJ2-5; D possibly matches TRBD1 or TRBD2 (5 bases each). The germline V gene has CDR1 ENHRY and CDR2 SYGVKD. The ends were cut back, 8 bases at V and 5 bases at J, with 12 bases in the middle. There are 12 residues in the CDR3. The chain's CDR3 is CAIGDQTETQYF. CDR3 DNA: TGTGCCATCGGGGACCAGACGGAGACCCAGTACTTC.

J is TRBJ2-7 and V is TRBV20-1; TRBD2 is a possible D gene (5 bases). The CDR3 spans 15 residues. V was pared by 1 base and J by 7 bases, with 20 bases between. Germline CDR1 DFQATT, CDR2 SNEGSKA (reference sequence). For the CDR3, the DNA is TGCAGTGCTAGAGGTGGGAGAAGAGTCTACAATGAGCAGTACTTC. Its protein is CSARGGRRVYNEQYF.

This clonotype turned up a few times. The rearrangement uses TRBV3-1 and TRBJ2-1; D possibly corresponds to TRBD2 (5 bases). The V gene's germline CDR1 is LGHDT and CDR2 YNNKEL (reference sequence). V gave up 0 bases and J gave up 6 bases, with 12 bases separating them. The CDR3 runs to 15 residues. The CDR3 DNA sequence: TGTGCCAGCAGCCAAGATGCACTAGTTGGCAATGAGCAGTTCTTC. Translation gives CASSQDALVGNEQFF.

This clonotype appeared many times. The V call is TRBV6-6, the J call TRBJ2-1, with 9 bases fitting TRBD1. The V gene's germline CDR1 is MNHNY and CDR2 SVGAGI (reference sequence). The CDR3 spans 16 residues. With 2 bases clipped from V and 5 bases from J, the junction kept 7 bases outside the gene matches. Written as DNA, the CDR3 is TGTGCCAGCAGTTACCTGGGACAGGGTGCTAACAATGAGCAGTTCTTC. Translated, it gives CASSYLGQGANNEQFF.

The V and J genes are TRBV24-1 and TRBJ2-3; 13 positions match TRBD2. The ends lost 3 bases at V and 4 bases at J; junction bases unmatched: 6. The germline V gene has CDR1 KGHDR and CDR2 SFDVKD. The CDR3 extends over 17 amino acids. Here the CDR3 DNA reads TGTGCCACCAGTGATGCCACTAGCGGGGGGGCCGCAGATACGCAGTATTTT. Translating gives CATSDATSGGAADTQYF.

This clonotype was counted a few times. The chain has TRBV15 and TRBJ2-7; 9 bases match TRBD1. Germline lookup yields CDR1 LNHNV and CDR2 YYDKDF (reference sequence). This CDR3 is built from 18 residues. J gave up 2 bases and V 2 bases, and 13 bases lay outside the gene matches. Here the CDR3 DNA reads TGTGCCACCAGCAGAAGATCCGGGACAGGGACCAGAACCTACGAGCAGTACTTC. This sequence encodes CATSRRSGTGTRTYEQYF. Drawing the rest from reference TRBV15 and TRBJ2-7, the complete variable domain is DAMVIQNPRYQVTQFGKPVTLSCSQTLNHNVMYWYQQKSSQAPKLLFHYYDKDFNNEADTPDNFQSRRPNTSFCFLDIRSPGLGDTAMYLCATSRRSGTGTRTYEQYFGPGTRLTVT.

This clonotype was seen many times. V and J are TRBV11-2 and TRBJ1-6; D gene unclear. The CDR3 sequence is 14 residues long. The germline V and J ends were trimmed by 5 bases and 3 bases, with 8 bases remaining between them. Germline values: CDR1 SGHAT, CDR2 FQNNGV. The DNA of the CDR3 is TGTGCCAGCAGCGCAGAGGGCTATAATTCACCCCTCCACTTT. As protein: CASSAEGYNSPLHF.

The V and J genes are TRBV11-2 and TRBJ2-1; 10 bases are a match to TRBD2. The J segment lost 10 bases and the V segment lost 1 base, leaving 7 bases of the junction unmatched. This CDR3 comprises 15 residues. Germline lookup yields CDR1 SGHAT and CDR2 FQNNGV. The chain's CDR3 is CASSLGGLAGEEQFF. In nucleotides, the CDR3 is TGTGCCAGCAGCTTAGGAGGGCTAGCGGGGGAAGAGCAGTTCTTC.

The chain joins TRBV20-1 to TRBJ1-2; TRBD1 aligns across 8 bases. This CDR3 region has 14 residues. Germline V gene sequence: CDR1 DFQATT, CDR2 SNEGSKA (reference sequence). V shed 5 bases, J shed 6 bases, and the junction held 11 bases outside the gene matches. The CDR3 nucleotides read TGCAGTGCTTCGGACAGGGTAATTGAGGATGGCTACACCTTC. Translation gives CSASDRVIEDGYTF.

The chain combines TRBV5-1 with TRBJ2-1, with a weak D call TRBD2 (6 bases). Trimming removed 0 bases at V and 4 bases at J, with 11 bases between. This CDR3 spans 15 amino acids. Germline V lookup: CDR1 SGHRS, CDR2 YFSETQ. The CDR3 here is CASSLGRVGYNEQFF. CDR3 nucleotide sequence: TGCGCCAGCAGCTTGGGGAGGGTAGGGTACAATGAGCAGTTCTTC.

The rearrangement uses TRBV3-1 and TRBJ2-1; 7 positions agree with TRBD2. The V gene's germline CDR1 is LGHDT and CDR2 YNNKEL (reference sequence). The CDR3 length is 15 residues. The V gene end was trimmed by 2 bases and the J gene end by 6 bases; junction bases not matched to a gene: 7. The CDR3: CASSQSTGTINEQFF. Here the CDR3 DNA reads TGTGCCAGCAGCCAAAGTACCGGGACTATCAATGAGCAGTTCTTC.

The rearrangement uses TRBV6-5 and TRBJ2-7; 8 bases are a match to TRBD2. The CDR3 sequence is 14 residues long. Germline trimming cut 6 bases from V and 10 bases from J; bases unmatched to any gene: 14. The germline V gene has CDR1 MNHEY and CDR2 SVGAGI. CDR3 residues: CASRAGTSGSSQYF. CDR3 bases: TGTGCCAGCAGGGCCGGGACCAGCGGGAGTTCTCAGTACTTC.

The V and J genes are TRBV7-3 and TRBJ1-1, with D possibly being TRBD1 (6 bases). Germline CDR1 SGHTA, CDR2 FQGTGA. V lost 5 bases to trimming and J lost 0 bases, with 16 bases between them. This CDR3 region has 16 residues. This CDR3 is CASSARGSSLNTEAFF. The CDR3 DNA reads TGTGCCAGCAGCGCCAGGGGTTCAAGCCTGAACACTGAAGCTTTCTTT.

This clonotype showed up just a few times. As DNA, the CDR3 is TGTGCCAGCAGAAATGCGGCCGGGGATACGCAGTATTTT. Translation: CASRNAAGDTQYF. This chain joins TRBV2 and TRBJ2-3; no firm D call. The CDR3 covers 13 residues. The V gene lost 6 bases and the J gene lost 6 bases, with 13 bases spanning the gap. The germline V gene encodes CDR1 SNHLY and CDR2 FYNNEI. The full variable domain, rest sourced from reference TRBV2 and TRBJ2-3, is EPEVTQTPSHQVTQMGQEVILRCVPISNHLYFYWYRQILGQKVEFLVSFYNNEISEKSEIFDDQFSVERPDGSNFTLKIRSTKLEDSAMYFCASRNAAGDTQYFGPGTRLTVL.

V usage is TRBV2 and J usage is TRBJ2-1; 7 bases map to TRBD2. V lost 2 bases and J lost 2; bases outside the gene matches: 0. The CDR3 totals 14 residues. CDR1 SNHLY and CDR2 FYNNEI come from the germline V gene. The CDR3 DNA follows: TGTGCCAGCAGTGAACTAGCGGCCTACAATGAGCAGTTCTTC. Translation: CASSELAAYNEQFF.

Details on this clonotype: Its ends do not fully match the called genes, so a read error is possible. The chain combines TRBV15 with TRBJ2-6, with a possible D match to TRBD2 (6 bases). The CDR3 spans 17 residues. Germline CDR1 reads LNHNV; CDR2 reads YYDKDF (reference sequence). The CDR3 nucleotides are TGTGCCACCGGCAGGCCATCACGGGGGTCTGGGGCCAACGTCCTGACTTTC. Its translation is CATGRPSRGSGANVLTF.

The rearrangement joins TRBV7-6 to TRBJ2-5; 8 nucleotides agree with TRBD1. V gave up 5 bases and J gave up 5 bases; unmatched junction bases: 10. The CDR3 is 15 residues long. The germline V gene encodes CDR1 SGHVS and CDR2 FNYEAQ. CDR3 amino acids: CASSPLDRGGETQYF. The CDR3 nucleotides are TGTGCCAGCAGCCCCCTCGACAGGGGTGGGGAGACCCAGTACTTC.

The V and J genes are TRBV7-8 and TRBJ2-1; perhaps TRBD2 as D (6 bases). Germline V gene lookup returns CDR1 SGHVS and CDR2 FQNEAQ. The CDR3 is 17 amino acids. V was clipped by 1 base and J by 7 bases, with 20 bases between them. The CDR3 region is CASSLGWGREAKNEQFF. In nucleotides, the CDR3 is TGTGCCAGCAGCTTAGGCTGGGGCAGGGAGGCGAAAAATGAGCAGTTCTTC.

CDR3 DNA sequence: TGTGCCAGCAGCCCTCAATGGGGCTACACCTTC. Its protein is CASSPQWGYTF. This sequence joins TRBV7-9 and TRBJ1-2, with D hard to call. The CDR3 is 11 residues long. Trimming took 5 bases from V and 8 from J, leaving 9 bases between them. Germline V gene sequence: CDR1 SEHNR, CDR2 FQNEAQ (reference sequence).

The chain couples TRBV5-1 to TRBJ2-5; TRBD1 aligns across 12 bases. Judging by the DNA end, TRBJ2-7 fits better; the J call may be wrong. The V gene's germline CDR1 is SGHRS and CDR2 YFSETQ. The CDR3 extends over 14 amino acids. CDR3 in DNA: TGCGCCAGCAGCTGGGGACAGGGGGCAAACGAGCAGTACTTC. This encodes CASSWGQGANEQYF.

The chain links TRBV6-6 to TRBJ1-2; 8 nucleotides agree with TRBD1. V was pared by 7 bases and J by 4 bases, with 5 bases of the junction left unmatched. The CDR3 is 13 amino acids. The germline gives CDR1 MNHNY, CDR2 SVGAGI (reference sequence). The CDR3: CASTRQGFYGYTF. The CDR3 DNA reads TGTGCCAGCACCAGACAGGGGTTCTATGGCTACACCTTC.

This chain uses TRBV5-6 with TRBJ1-5; D is uncertain. CDR3 length: 14 residues. Trimming removed 4 bases from V and 9 bases from J, with 17 bases in between. CDR1 is SGHDT and CDR2 is YYEEEE in the germline V gene. CDR3 bases: TGTGCCAGCAGCCTCCATCCAGGAGGGCGGCCCCAGCATTTT. This codes for CASSLHPGGRPQHF.

This clonotype was detected only a few times. CDR3 nucleotides: TGTGCCAGCAGCTTATCGGCGGGACAGGGGGTCTATAATTCACCCCTCCACTTT. Its protein product is CASSLSAGQGVYNSPLHF. The chain recombines TRBV7-2 with TRBJ1-6; TRBD1 agrees at 11 bases. CDR1 SGHTA and CDR2 FQGNSA come from the germline V gene. This CDR3 region has 18 residues. With V trimmed by 2 bases and J by 3 bases, 6 bases remained unmatched.